This T cell receptor beta chain came from a study of blood T cell repertoires in COVID-19. Study details: PBMCs, B-cell-depleted T cells, or T cells were the source of the cDNA or gDNA that made up the material.

In Cohort 3, a recovered donor had either two negative PCRs, clearance, or symptom resolution. With 5 bases clipped from V and 3 bases from J, the junction kept 6 bases outside the gene matches. The germline V gene encodes CDR1 MDHEN and CDR2 SYDVKM. The CDR3 contains 15 residues. Original handling: Reference gene primer amplification yielded estimated nucleated cell counts. Sequencing was performed with immunoSEQ multiplex PCR; in TCRdb, only in-frame clones are kept and a portion is missing. V, J and clone size reflect that table, while D and trimming were determined from the DNA. In the table there are a few hundred thousand clones, 70% to 90% of which are singletons.

The V and J genes are TRBV28 and TRBJ1-5; 8 bases are shared with TRBD1. This sequence was found in a woman aged 45-59 years who had recovered from COVID-19. Sequencing was done on a sample of PBMCs or T cells enriched from blood (not recorded which). CDR3: CASSRTGTSNQPQHF. The DNA of the CDR3 is TGTGCCAGCAGTCGGACAGGGACCTCCAATCAGCCCCAGCATTTT.